Presented here are 16 T cell receptor beta chains from one specimen sequenced in a study of T cell repertoires in cytomegalovirus infection. TCRdb reprocessed the reads with MiXCR, giving one entry per CDR3 protein. The profile covers 90,000 to 110,000 distinct CDR3 sequences, with around 29% appearing a single time and roughly 77% taken by the ten largest. The antigens for these receptors are not known. Material: CD8+ T cells from cultured PBMCs, obtained from culture after CMV antigen stimulation. The source of these receptors is a human donor in good health (CMV status not recorded). Some clones in this sample may be carry-over from other donors' samples.

V gene TRBV9 combines with J gene TRBJ2-5; 11 positions match TRBD2. After removal of 0 bases from V and 4 bases from J, the junction contained 5 bases not matched to a gene. Germline CDR1 SGDLS, CDR2 YYNGEE. The CDR3 sequence is 16 residues long. CDR3 in amino acids: CASSVEVAGGGETQYF. DNA for the CDR3: TGTGCCAGCAGCGTAGAGGTAGCGGGGGGGGGAGAGACCCAGTACTTC.

The chain couples TRBV20-1 to TRBJ2-5, with 8 bases matching TRBD2. Germline trimming cut 3 bases from V and 5 bases from J; bases unmatched to any gene: 8. Looked up from germline, CDR1 is DFQATT and CDR2 is SNEGSKA (reference sequence). CDR3 length equals 14 residues. CDR3 nucleotides: TGCAGTGCTAGGCGTTGGGGCGGGGGGGAGACCCAGTACTTC. This encodes CSARRWGGGETQYF.

The CDR3 loop reads CSARDRSGPYEQYF. In DNA, the CDR3 is TGCAGTGCTAGAGATCGTAGCGGGCCCTACGAGCAGTACTTC. J is TRBJ2-7 and V is TRBV20-1, with TRBD2 matching over 7 bases. V shed 0 bases, J shed 2 bases, and the junction held 4 bases outside the gene matches. The CDR3 covers 14 residues. The germline gives CDR1 DFQATT, CDR2 SNEGSKA (reference sequence).

This clonotype has only a few counts. The chain joins TRBV6-2 or TRBV6-3 to TRBJ1-1, with 7 bases identical to TRBD1. This CDR3 has 13 amino acids. Germline assignment: CDR1 MNHEY and CDR2 SVGEGT. V lost 8 bases, J lost 1 base, and 4 bases stayed unmatched. CDR3 protein: CASQDRPNTEAFF. In DNA, the CDR3 is TGTGCCAGCCAGGACAGGCCGAACACTGAAGCTTTCTTT.

The sample holds a few counts of this clonotype. The J gene is TRBJ2-3, the V gene TRBV5-4; 11 bases agree with TRBD2. Germline-derived CDR1 and CDR2 are SGHNT and YYREEE (reference sequence). CDR3 length equals 17 residues. With V trimmed by 4 bases and J by 0 bases, 7 bases remained unmatched. The CDR3 loop reads CASSAGTSGSSTDTQYF. The CDR3 bases are TGTGCCAGCAGCGCCGGGACTAGCGGTTCTAGCACAGATACGCAGTATTTT.

The J gene is TRBJ2-1, the V gene TRBV7-2, with TRBD2 matching 7 bases. V lost 5 bases to trimming and J lost 3 bases; unmatched junction nucleotides: 10. CDR1 and CDR2 (germline): SGHTA, FQGNSA. CDR3 size: 16 residues. The CDR3 DNA reads as TGTGCCAGCAGCCCCCAGTGGGGGACTATCTACAATGAGCAGTTCTTC. It is translated as CASSPQWGTIYNEQFF.

V and J are TRBV7-2 and TRBJ2-2, with 8 bases identical to TRBD2. This CDR3 has 15 amino acids. The ends lost 5 bases at V and 7 bases at J; junction bases unmatched: 9. The germline V gene encodes CDR1 SGHTA and CDR2 FQGNSA. CDR3 amino acids: CASSRETSVVGELFF. As DNA, the CDR3 is TGTGCCAGCAGCCGAGAGACTAGCGTTGTCGGGGAGCTGTTTTTT.

This clonotype was seen repeatedly, ten times or more. The V and J genes are TRBV7-2 and TRBJ1-1; 9 bases are shared with TRBD1. The CDR3 extends over 13 amino acids. Germline CDR1 is SGHTA and CDR2 is FQGNSA. V gave up 5 bases and J gave up 5 bases; unmatched junction bases: 3. The CDR3 nucleotides are TGTGCCAGCAGCCTGGACAGGGGAACTGAAGCTTTCTTT. It specifies CASSLDRGTEAFF.

This clonotype was counted a few times. This chain joins TRBV4-1 and TRBJ2-7; 8 nucleotides align to TRBD1. The CDR3 is 13 amino acids. J was trimmed by 3 bases and V by 2 bases; bases with no gene match: 0. Germline V gene data show CDR1 as MGHRA and CDR2 as YSYEKL. CDR3 sequence (DNA): TGCGCCAGCAGCCAAACAGGGGGCTACGAGCAGTACTTC. It codes for CASSQTGGYEQYF.

The CDR3 loop is CASSGRTVYGYTF. CDR3 coding DNA: TGTGCCAGCAGTGGGAGGACAGTATATGGCTACACCTTC. The chain combines TRBV2 with TRBJ1-2; tentatively, D is TRBD1 (6 bases). CDR3 size: 13 residues. With 4 bases removed from V and 5 bases from J, the gap between germline ends came to 11 bases. CDR1 is SNHLY and CDR2 is FYNNEI in the germline V gene.

Worth noting for this clonotype: It may be a read error: a sequence one base away is much more abundant. The genes are TRBV4-1 and TRBJ2-3, with 9 bases identical to TRBD1. The CDR3 has 15 residues. Germline V gene lookup returns CDR1 MGHRA and CDR2 YSYEKL. CDR3 bases: TGCGCCAGCAGCCAAATACAGGGGGCGGAAGATACGCGGTATTTT. It yields the protein CASSQIQGAEDTRYF.

This clonotype was counted ten times or more. The gene calls are TRBV12-3 or TRBV12-4 and TRBJ2-3, with 10 bases fitting TRBD2. This CDR3 contains 15 residues. The junction had 2 bases not matched to a gene; V was cut back by 2 bases and J by 3 bases. This chain's CDR3 is CASSLQAGGTDTQYF. In DNA, the CDR3 is TGTGCCAGCAGTTTACAAGCGGGGGGGACAGATACGCAGTATTTT.

This clonotype has just a few counts. This chain joins TRBV28 and TRBJ2-1, with unresolved D. The germline gives CDR1 MDHEN, CDR2 SYDVKM. V lost 8 bases and J 2 bases, leaving 4 bases between the germline ends. The CDR3 covers 11 residues. CDR3: CASDTYNEQFF. The CDR3 bases are TGTGCCAGCGACACCTACAATGAGCAGTTCTTC.

This clonotype has just a few counts. The chain couples TRBV27 to TRBJ2-7, with D perhaps TRBD1 (5 bases). The CDR3 has 13 amino acids. Looked up from germline, CDR1 is MNHEY and CDR2 is SMNVEV (reference sequence). The V end was cut by 2 bases, the J end by 3 bases, with 8 bases between. This CDR3 reads CASSLDSRYEQYF. The DNA of the CDR3 is TGTGCCAGCAGTTTAGACAGTCGCTACGAGCAGTACTTC.

This clonotype was observed a few times. The rearrangement links TRBV19 to TRBJ1-3; no clear D gene. The CDR3 has 16 amino acids. Germline V gene sequence: CDR1 LNHDA, CDR2 SQIVND (reference sequence). Deletions cut 3 bases from V and 0 bases from J, with 12 bases between. CDR3 region: CASSIWTGLSGNTIYF. The CDR3 DNA follows: TGTGCCAGTAGTATTTGGACCGGCCTCTCTGGAAACACCATATATTTT. Using reference TRBV19 and TRBJ1-3 for the parts outside the CDR3, the full variable domain is DGGITQSPKYLFRKEGQNVTLSCEQNLNHDAMYWYRQDPGQGLRLIYYSQIVNDFQKGDIAEGYSVSREKKESFPLTVTSAQKNPTAFYLCASSIWTGLSGNTIYFGEGSWLTVV.

J is TRBJ2-3 and V is TRBV6-5; D not certain. The CDR3 extends over 18 amino acids. V was pared by 5 bases and J by 0 bases, with 21 bases between. Per germline, CDR1 MNHEY and CDR2 SVGAGI. The CDR3 is CASSTRPAVLMSTDTQYF. DNA for the CDR3: TGTGCCAGCAGTACCCGCCCTGCGGTACTCATGAGCACAGATACGCAGTATTTT.